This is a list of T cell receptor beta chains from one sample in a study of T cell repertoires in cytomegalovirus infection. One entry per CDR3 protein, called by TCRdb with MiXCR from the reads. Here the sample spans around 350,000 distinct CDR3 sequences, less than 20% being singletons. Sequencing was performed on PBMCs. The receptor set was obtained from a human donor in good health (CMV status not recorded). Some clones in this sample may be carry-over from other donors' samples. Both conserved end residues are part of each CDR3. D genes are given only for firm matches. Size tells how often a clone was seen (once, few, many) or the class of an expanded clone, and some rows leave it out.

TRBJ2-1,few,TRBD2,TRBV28,TGTGCCAGCAGTTTGCGGGAGCTGATCCGTGAGCAGTTCTTC,CASSLRELIREQFF
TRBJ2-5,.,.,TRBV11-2,TGTGCCAGCAGCTTAGTAATATTCCCGTACCAAGAGACCCAGTACTTC,CASSLVIFPYQETQYF
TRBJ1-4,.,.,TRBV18,TGTGCCAGCTCACCAGGGGAGATGGAAAAACTGTTTTTT,CASSPGEMEKLFF
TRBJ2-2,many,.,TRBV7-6,TGTGCCAGCAGCCCGCGAGCTAGCGAATACACCGGGGAGCTGTTTTTT,CASSPRASEYTGELFF
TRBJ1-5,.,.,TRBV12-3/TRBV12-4,TGTGCCAGCAGTTTACGGTGGGGGGAAGGAGGCAATCAGCCCCAGCATTTT,CASSLRWGEGGNQPQHF
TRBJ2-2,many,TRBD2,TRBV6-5,TGTGCCAGCAGTTACTCGCTTCGGGGGGGCACCGGGGAGCTGTTTTTT,CASSYSLRGGTGELFF
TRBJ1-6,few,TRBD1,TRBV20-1,TGCAGTGCTGACAGGGATCATAATTCACCCCTCCACTTT,CSADRDHNSPLHF
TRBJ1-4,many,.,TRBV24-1,TGTGCCACCAGTGATTCATTCGGGCCCGGAGGGACTAGTAATGAAAAACTGTTTTTT,CATSDSFGPGGTSNEKLFF
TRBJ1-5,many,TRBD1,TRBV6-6,TGTGCCAGCAGTTGGGCACAGGGGGATCAGCCCCAGCATTTT,CASSWAQGDQPQHF
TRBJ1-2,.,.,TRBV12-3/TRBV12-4,TGTGCCAGCAGTTTGAGGATACTTGGCTATGGCTACACCTTC,CASSLRILGYGYTF
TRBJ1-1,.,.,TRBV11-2,TGTGCCAGCAAATCAATTACGGGGCGATGGACTGAAGCTTTCTTT,CASKSITGRWTEAFF
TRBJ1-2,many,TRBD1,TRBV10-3,TGTGCCATCAGTGAAGGACAGGACTATGGCTACACCTTC,CAISEGQDYGYTF
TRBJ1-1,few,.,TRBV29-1,TGCAGTGCTAGAGGGACTGAAGCTTTCTTT,CSARGTEAFF
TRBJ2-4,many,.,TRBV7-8,TGTGCCAGCAGCTCCGGGGTAACCAAAAACATTCAGTACTTC,CASSSGVTKNIQYF
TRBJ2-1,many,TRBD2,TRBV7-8,TGTGCCAGCAGCTATCTAGCGGGAGGGCTCAATGAGCAGTTCTTC,CASSYLAGGLNEQFF
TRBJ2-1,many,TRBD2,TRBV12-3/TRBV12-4,TGTGCCACCGGGGGGTCCTCCTACAATGAGCAGTTCTTC,CATGGSSYNEQFF
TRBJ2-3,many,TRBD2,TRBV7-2,TGTGCCAGCAGTTCCCCTTGGGGAACTAGCGGAACAGATACGCAGTATTTT,CASSSPWGTSGTDTQYF
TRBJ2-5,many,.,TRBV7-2,TGTGCCAGCAGCCCCAGGGGGGGAGAGACCCAGTACTTC,CASSPRGGETQYF